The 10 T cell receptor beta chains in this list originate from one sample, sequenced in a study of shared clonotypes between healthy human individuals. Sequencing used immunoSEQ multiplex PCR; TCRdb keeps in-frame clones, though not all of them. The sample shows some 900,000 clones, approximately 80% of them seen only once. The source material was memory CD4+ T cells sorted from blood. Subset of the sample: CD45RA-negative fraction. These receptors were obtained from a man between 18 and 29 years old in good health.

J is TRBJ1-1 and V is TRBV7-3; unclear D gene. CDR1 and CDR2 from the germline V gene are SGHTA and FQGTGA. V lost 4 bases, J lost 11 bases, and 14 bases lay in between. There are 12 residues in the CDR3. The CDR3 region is CASSSLEGSAFF. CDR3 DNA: TGTGCCAGCAGCTCCCTAGAGGGATCGGCTTTCTTT.

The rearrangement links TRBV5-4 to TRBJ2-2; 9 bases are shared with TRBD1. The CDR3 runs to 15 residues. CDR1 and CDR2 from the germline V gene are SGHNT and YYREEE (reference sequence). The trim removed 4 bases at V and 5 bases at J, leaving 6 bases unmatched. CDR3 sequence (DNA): TGTGCCAGCAGCCCCGGGACAGGGAGGACCGGGGAGCTGTTTTTT. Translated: CASSPGTGRTGELFF.

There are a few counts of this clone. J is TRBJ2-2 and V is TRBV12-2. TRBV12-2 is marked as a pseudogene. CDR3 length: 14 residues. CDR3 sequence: CASRLALNTGELFF. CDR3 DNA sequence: TGTGCAAGTCGCCTTGCTTTGAACACCGGGGAGCTGTTTTTT.

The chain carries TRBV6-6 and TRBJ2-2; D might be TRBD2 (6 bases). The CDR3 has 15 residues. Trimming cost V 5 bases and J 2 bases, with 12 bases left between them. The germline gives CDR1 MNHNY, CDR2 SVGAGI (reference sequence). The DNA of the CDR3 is TGTGCCAGCAGTCCCCCTGCGGGAAACACCGGGGAGCTGTTTTTT. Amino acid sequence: CASSPPAGNTGELFF.

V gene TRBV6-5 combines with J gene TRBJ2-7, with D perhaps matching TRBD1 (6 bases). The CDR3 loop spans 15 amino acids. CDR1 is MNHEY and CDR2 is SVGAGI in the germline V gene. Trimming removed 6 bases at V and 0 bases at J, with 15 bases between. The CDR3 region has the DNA TGTGCCAGCAGACCGGGACACAAGAGCTCCTACGAGCAGTACTTC. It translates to CASRPGHKSSYEQYF.

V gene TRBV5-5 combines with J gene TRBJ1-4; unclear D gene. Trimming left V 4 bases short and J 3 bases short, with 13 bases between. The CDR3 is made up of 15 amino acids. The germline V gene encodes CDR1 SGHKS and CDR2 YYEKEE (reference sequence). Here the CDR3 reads CASSRQALSNEKLFF. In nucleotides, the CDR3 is TGTGCCAGCAGCCGCCAAGCTTTGTCTAATGAAAAACTGTTTTTT.

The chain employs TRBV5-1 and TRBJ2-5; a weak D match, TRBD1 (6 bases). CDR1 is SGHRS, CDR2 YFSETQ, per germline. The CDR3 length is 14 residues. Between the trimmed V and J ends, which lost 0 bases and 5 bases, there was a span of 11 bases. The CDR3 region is CASSLGGPLETQYF. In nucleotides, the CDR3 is TGCGCCAGCAGCTTGGGGGGGCCTTTGGAGACCCAGTACTTC. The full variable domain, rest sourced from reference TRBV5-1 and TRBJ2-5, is KAGVTQTPRYLIKTRGQQVTLSCSPISGHRSVSWYQQTPGQGLQFLFEYFSETQRNKGNFPGRFSGRQFSNSRSEMNVSTLELGDSALYLCASSLGGPLETQYFGPGTRLLVL.

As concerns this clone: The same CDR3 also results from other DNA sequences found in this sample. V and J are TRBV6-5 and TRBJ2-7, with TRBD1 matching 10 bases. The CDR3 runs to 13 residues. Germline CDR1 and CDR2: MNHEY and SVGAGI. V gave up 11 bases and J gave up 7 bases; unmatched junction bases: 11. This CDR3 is CAVRTGGKREQYF. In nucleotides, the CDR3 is TGTGCCGTTAGGACAGGGGGAAAAAGAGAGCAGTACTTC.

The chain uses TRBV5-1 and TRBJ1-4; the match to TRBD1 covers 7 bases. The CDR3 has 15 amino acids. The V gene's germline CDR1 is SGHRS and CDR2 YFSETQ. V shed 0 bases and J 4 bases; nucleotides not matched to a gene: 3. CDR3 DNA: TGCGCCAGCAGCTTGGAGGGACAGAATAATGAAAAACTGTTTTTT. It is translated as CASSLEGQNNEKLFF. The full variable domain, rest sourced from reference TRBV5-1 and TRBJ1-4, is KAGVTQTPRYLIKTRGQQVTLSCSPISGHRSVSWYQQTPGQGLQFLFEYFSETQRNKGNFPGRFSGRQFSNSRSEMNVSTLELGDSALYLCASSLEGQNNEKLFFGSGTQLSVL.

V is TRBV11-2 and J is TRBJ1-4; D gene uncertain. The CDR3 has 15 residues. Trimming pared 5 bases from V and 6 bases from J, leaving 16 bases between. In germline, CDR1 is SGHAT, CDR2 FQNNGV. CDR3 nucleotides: TGTGCCAGCAGCCTTAAGGCAGGCTCACATGAAAAACTGTTTTTT. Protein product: CASSLKAGSHEKLFF.